The rows below give T cell receptor beta chains drawn from one sample of a study of blood T cells in healthy people across ages. TCRdb re-derived calls from the 5' RACE reads in MiXCR, one entry per CDR3 protein. This sample has approximately 940,000 distinct CDR3 sequences; roughly 43% occur once, and the top ten carry 13%. Sequences were obtained from blood. The source of these receptors is a man in his thirties or forties in good health. The CDR3 runs from the conserved cysteine through the conserved F or W. D genes are given only for firm matches. A clone size is listed for some rows: how often the clone was seen (once, few, many), or a class if it is expanded.

v_gene	len	abundance	d_gene	j_gene	CDR3aa	CDR3nt
TRBV2	14	once	.	TRBJ2-3	CASNWGGGTDTQYF	TGTGCCAGCAATTGGGGGGGCGGAACAGATACGCAGTATTTT
TRBV5-1	15	.	TRBD1	TRBJ2-7	CASGQAPQGVYEQYF	TGCGCCAGCGGCCAAGCCCCACAGGGGGTCTACGAGCAGTACTTC
TRBV19	16	.	.	TRBJ1-2	CASSTPFGPSDYGYTF	TGTGCCAGTAGTACACCCTTCGGGCCGTCAGACTATGGCTACACCTTC
TRBV4-3	16	.	.	TRBJ2-1	CASSQEGSVSYNEQFF	TGCGCCAGCAGCCAAGAAGGATCTGTCTCCTACAATGAGCAGTTCTTC
TRBV18	16	.	TRBD1	TRBJ2-3	CASSRTGTGDPDTQYF	TGTGCCAGCTCTCGAACCGGGACAGGGGATCCAGATACGCAGTATTTT
TRBV25-1	15	.	.	TRBJ2-7	CASSTHGGGGYEQYF	TGTGCCAGCAGTACCCACGGGGGAGGGGGCTACGAGCAGTACTTC
TRBV6-5	13	few	.	TRBJ2-1	CASSFSLYNEQFF	TGTGCCAGCAGTTTTAGCCTCTACAATGAGCAGTTCTTC
TRBV28	13	.	TRBD1	TRBJ1-6	CASRDRDRSPLHF	TGTGCCAGCAGAGACAGGGATCGGTCACCCCTCCACTTT
TRBV2	13	once	TRBD1	TRBJ1-1	CASIDRGLTEAFF	TGTGCCAGCATAGACAGGGGGCTGACTGAAGCTTTCTTT
TRBV5-4	15	.	.	TRBJ2-1	CASSEQGLGYNEQFF	TGTGCCAGCAGCGAACAGGGTTTGGGCTACAATGAGCAGTTCTTC
TRBV7-9	14	many	.	TRBJ2-3	CASSLTASTDTQYF	TGTGCCAGCAGCTTGACAGCTAGCACAGATACGCAGTATTTT
TRBV5-1	13	.	TRBD1	TRBJ1-2	CASQGAGNYGYTF	TGCGCCAGCCAGGGGGCGGGAAACTATGGCTACACCTTC
TRBV28	18	few	TRBD1	TRBJ2-3	CASTHVPGQGAGADTQYF	TGTGCCAGCACCCACGTCCCGGGACAGGGGGCGGGAGCAGATACGCAGTATTTT
TRBV12-3/TRBV12-4	15	.	.	TRBJ2-3	CASSTARGRAYEQYF	TGTGCCAGCAGTACTGCAAGGGGTCGAGCCTACGAGCAGTATTTC
TRBV12-3/TRBV12-4	16	few	.	TRBJ2-5	CASSLVYGGFQETQYF	TGTGCCAGCAGTTTAGTATACGGGGGATTCCAAGAGACCCAGTACTTC
TRBV10-3	17	.	TRBD2	TRBJ2-1	CAIKTTSGGASYNEQFF	TGTGCCATCAAAACGACTAGCGGGGGGGCCTCCTACAATGAGCAGTTCTTC
TRBV20-1	12	once	TRBD1	TRBJ2-3	CSARDRGQPQYF	TGCAGTGCTAGAGATAGGGGGCAGCCCCAGTATTTT
TRBV12-5	12	.	.	TRBJ2-1	CASGLEKNEQFF	TGTGCTAGTGGTTTGGAAAAAAATGAGCAGTTCTTC
TRBV9	15	.	TRBD2	TRBJ2-7	CASSTLAGVSYEQYF	TGTGCCAGCAGCACCTTAGCGGGGGTCTCCTACGAGCAGTACTTC
TRBV20-1	14	.	.	TRBJ1-4	CSARDTGLNEKLFF	TGCAGTGCTAGAGATACAGGGTTGAATGAAAAACTGTTTTTT
TRBV6-2/TRBV6-3	12	.	.	TRBJ1-1	CASTQQGSEAFF	TGTGCCAGCACCCAACAGGGTTCTGAAGCTTTCTTT
TRBV25-1	15	.	.	TRBJ2-5	CASSESGDPTETQYF	TGTGCCAGCAGTGAATCCGGGGATCCCACAGAGACCCAGTACTTC
TRBV6-6	17	.	.	TRBJ2-6	CASANRRGLSGANVLTF	TGTGCCAGCGCAAATCGACGAGGCCTCTCTGGGGCCAACGTCCTGACTTTC
TRBV10-3	12	.	.	TRBJ2-5	CAISELSETQYF	TGTGCCATCAGTGAGCTCTCAGAGACCCAGTACTTC
TRBV3-1	12	few	.	TRBJ2-3	CASSQLTDTQYF	TGTGCCAGCAGCCAACTCACAGATACGCAGTATTTT
TRBV30	13	.	.	TRBJ2-5	CAWSLGFGETQYF	TGTGCCTGGAGTTTGGGGTTTGGAGAGACCCAGTACTTC
TRBV6-2/TRBV6-3	14	.	.	TRBJ1-2	CASSFFDSTKGYTF	TGTGCCAGCAGTTTCTTCGACAGTACTAAGGGCTACACCTTC